These 11 T cell receptor beta chains share one sample of origin, sequenced in a study of T cells after yellow fever vaccination. TCRdb fed the 5' RACE reads into MiXCR, producing one record per CDR3 protein. The sample holds 200,000 to 300,000 distinct CDR3 sequences; roughly 6.2% are singletons and the top ten take 1.1%. The sequences come from CD4+ T cells sorted from PBMCs, collected on the day of the yellow fever booster vaccination. The receptors originated from a man aged 25 to 40 who received the YFV17D yellow fever vaccine.

The genes are TRBV10-3 and TRBJ2-1; the D gene is possibly TRBD2 (6 bases). This CDR3 contains 14 residues. CDR1 ENHRY and CDR2 SYGVKD come from the germline V gene. The V and J ends lost 2 bases and 10 bases respectively, with 15 bases between them. The CDR3 loop reads CAISETGTAGEQFF. The CDR3 coding sequence is TGTGCCATCAGTGAGACCGGGACCGCGGGGGAGCAGTTCTTC.

This clonotype was seen only a few times. The chain couples TRBV5-1 to TRBJ2-5; 11 bases are shared with TRBD1. V lost 6 bases and J lost 4; bases outside the gene matches: 8. Germline CDR1 and CDR2: SGHRS and YFSETQ. This CDR3 spans 15 amino acids. CDR3 protein: CASTIAGTGGETQYF. The CDR3 DNA follows: TGCGCCAGCACTATTGCCGGGACAGGGGGAGAGACCCAGTACTTC.

This clonotype was counted many times. CDR3 region: CSASRSAKNIQYF. CDR3 nucleotide sequence: TGCAGTGCCAGTAGGTCAGCCAAAAACATTCAGTACTTC. The V gene is TRBV20-1, the J gene TRBJ2-4; D uncertain. CDR3 length equals 13 residues. Germline CDR1 DFQATT, CDR2 SNEGSKA (reference sequence). Trimming shortened V by 6 bases and J by 0 bases, and 9 bases separated the two germline ends.

The chain employs TRBV27 and TRBJ1-5; 8 nucleotides line up with TRBD1. V shed 7 bases, J shed 0 bases, and the junction held 11 bases outside the gene matches. CDR3 length: 17 amino acids. The germline CDR1 and CDR2 sequences are MNHEY and SMNVEV (reference sequence). This chain's CDR3 is CASKPGQALYSNQPQHF. CDR3 DNA sequence: TGTGCCAGCAAACCGGGACAGGCCCTTTATAGCAATCAGCCCCAGCATTTT.

This clonotype showed up many times. The rearrangement uses TRBV4-2 and TRBJ2-2; 7 bases are a match to TRBD1. The CDR3 totals 17 residues. J gave up 1 base and V 3 bases, and 8 bases lay outside the gene matches. Looked up from germline, CDR1 is LGHNA and CDR2 is YNFKEQ. In nucleotides, the CDR3 is TGTGCCAGCAGCCACTACCGTGACAGGGAGAACACCGGGGAGCTGTTTTTT. Residues: CASSHYRDRENTGELFF.

This clonotype appeared many times. The chain is built from TRBV29-1 and TRBJ2-1, with D perhaps being TRBD1 or TRBD2 (5 bases each). This CDR3 has 14 amino acids. Trimming removed 4 bases at V and 6 bases at J, with 16 bases between. Germline CDR1 reads SQVTM; CDR2 reads ANQGSEA. The chain's CDR3 is CSVVGIRGPNEQFF. As DNA, the CDR3 is TGCAGCGTTGTAGGGATCCGGGGCCCCAATGAGCAGTTCTTC.

This clonotype showed up just a few times. V usage is TRBV10-2 and J usage is TRBJ1-5, with 7 bases fitting TRBD1. This CDR3 has 14 amino acids. Germline CDR1 is WSHSY and CDR2 is SAAADI. The V gene end was trimmed by 6 bases and the J gene end by 1 base; junction bases not matched to a gene: 3. The DNA for the CDR3 is TGCGCCAGCAGCCAACAGGGGAGCAATCAGCCCCAGCATTTT. This gives the protein CASSQQGSNQPQHF.

V gene TRBV6-1 combines with J gene TRBJ2-1; TRBD2 agrees at 10 bases. Germline CDR1 and CDR2: MNHNS and SASEGT. The CDR3 is made up of 16 amino acids. V was clipped by 6 bases and J by 1 base; unmatched bases: 6. CDR3 sequence (DNA): TGTGCCAGCAGAGAGGGACTAGCGCCATCCTACAATGAGCAGTTCTTC. It is translated as CASREGLAPSYNEQFF.

The genes are TRBV5-1 and TRBJ2-7; D not certain. Trimming shortened V by 0 bases and J by 5 bases, and 12 bases separated the two germline ends. CDR1 is SGHRS, CDR2 YFSETQ, per germline. The CDR3 consists of 14 residues. The CDR3 DNA sequence: TGCGCCAGCAGCTTGGATAACGGCCGAAACGAGCAGTACTTC. It codes for CASSLDNGRNEQYF.

This clonotype was seen a handful of times. The V gene is TRBV18, the J gene TRBJ2-1; D is unresolved. CDR1 is KGHSH and CDR2 is LQKENI in the germline V gene. This CDR3 has 16 residues. The V end was cut by 2 bases, the J end by 2 bases, with 13 bases between. The CDR3 spells CASSPIESATYNEQFF. The CDR3 coding sequence is TGTGCCAGCTCACCAATAGAATCGGCAACCTACAATGAGCAGTTCTTC.

This clonotype came up many times. The V call is TRBV28, the J call TRBJ1-1; 8 bases are a match to TRBD1. Germline CDR1 MDHEN, CDR2 SYDVKM. CDR3 length: 12 residues. V was pared by 4 bases and J by 9 bases, with 4 bases of the junction left unmatched. CDR3 protein: CASSSWTGKAFF. The CDR3 bases are TGTGCCAGCAGTTCCTGGACAGGGAAAGCTTTCTTT.